The text below deals with one T cell receptor beta chain. The CDR3 extends over 14 amino acids. Germline-derived CDR1 and CDR2 are GTSNPN and SVGIG (reference sequence). V lost 2 bases and J 1 base, leaving 12 bases between the germline ends. The table came from immunoSEQ multiplex PCR; TCRdb's copy has only in-frame clones and leaves some out. The sample holds 150,000 to 200,000 clones, approximately 80% seen once. This sample was included in a study of blood T cell repertoires in COVID-19. The V gene is TRBV30, the J gene TRBJ2-7, with no clear D. This TCR derives from a woman aged 45-59 years who had recovered from COVID-19. The specimen sequenced was PBMCs or T cells enriched from blood (not recorded which). CDR3 sequence reads: CAWSRPPGSYEQYF. CDR3 sequence (DNA): TGTGCCTGGAGTCGGCCCCCCGGGTCCTACGAGCAGTACTTC.